The 4 T cell receptor beta chains given below trace back to one sample, sequenced in a study of Graves' ophthalmopathy and Graves' hyperthyroidism. Amplification targeted the TCR beta CDR3 regions, with RNA transcripts as the source material. RT-PCR in the first round used HTBI primers; a second-round multiplex PCR followed. Each CDR3 protein is one row after TCRdb ran MiXCR on the multiplex PCR reads. The sample lists about 16,000 distinct CDR3 sequences; around 46% were seen once. Sequencing was performed on peripheral blood. The receptors come from a woman aged 40-49 years with stable Graves' hyperthyroidism.

The genes are TRBV3-1 and TRBJ2-3, with D hard to call. Trimming left V 4 bases short and J 1 base short, with 12 bases between. The CDR3 spans 15 residues. CDR1 and CDR2 (germline): LGHDT, YNNKEL (reference sequence). The chain's CDR3 is CASSPNIVGTDTQYF. The CDR3 bases are TGTGCCAGCAGCCCTAATATAGTGGGCACAGATACGCAGTATTTT.

This clonotype was observed many times. This chain links TRBV19 with TRBJ2-5; 10 bases match TRBD1. The J segment lost 0 bases and the V segment lost 9 bases, leaving 10 bases of the junction unmatched. The CDR3 has 16 amino acids. Germline CDR1 reads LNHDA; CDR2 reads SQIVND (reference sequence). The CDR3 nucleotides are TGTGCCAGAAGCAGTGGGGGACAGGGGAACCAAGAGACCCAGTACTTC. Translating gives CARSSGGQGNQETQYF.

With respect to this clonotype: It may be a read error: a sequence one base away is much more abundant. This sequence joins TRBV11-2 and TRBJ2-1; 11 bases match TRBD2. CDR1 SGHAT and CDR2 FQNNGV come from the germline V gene. The length of the CDR3 is 15 residues. CDR3 sequence reads: CAGSLAPSGGNEQFF. In DNA, the CDR3 is TGTGCCGGCAGCTTAGCCCCTAGCGGGGGGAATGAGCAGTTCTTC.

This clonotype ranks as medium-sized. The rearrangement joins TRBV7-2 to TRBJ1-2, with a tentative D call TRBD1 (5 bases). The germline V gene has CDR1 SGHTA and CDR2 FQGNSA. Between the trimmed V and J ends, which lost 1 base and 7 bases, there was a span of 16 bases. CDR3 length: 15 residues. CDR3: CASSLVGAQDGGYTF. In DNA, the CDR3 is TGTGCCAGCAGCTTAGTAGGGGCGCAGGATGGTGGCTACACCTTC.